Below, 28 T cell receptor beta chains from the same sample are listed, as sequenced in a study of T cell responses to AZD1222 COVID-19 vaccine. TCRdb's table, derived via immunoSEQ multiplex PCR, lists solely in-frame clones and lacks some. The repertoire has 160,000 or so clones, about 88% of them found once; the top ten carry 1.5% to 2%. The specimen was peripheral blood, collected on day 0 of AZD1222 vaccination. The receptor source for this set is an adult in good health.

The chain links TRBV28 to TRBJ1-5; D is ambiguous. V shed 4 bases and J shed 11 bases, with 18 bases lying between them. The CDR3 contains 14 residues. Germline CDR1 MDHEN, CDR2 SYDVKM. The CDR3 DNA follows: TGTGCCAGCAGTTCCGTTCAGGCCGTCAGTGCCCAGCATTTT. This translates into CASSSVQAVSAQHF.

The CDR3 nucleotides are TGTGCCAGCACTCCGTCAGCGGACTCCTACAATGAGCAGTTCTTC. It specifies CASTPSADSYNEQFF. The rearrangement joins TRBV6-5 to TRBJ2-1; a weak D match, TRBD2 (5 bases). Germline loops: CDR1 MNHEY, CDR2 SVGAGI. The CDR3 consists of 15 residues. The ends were cut back, 7 bases at V and 0 bases at J, with 13 bases in the middle.

The chain combines TRBV7-2 with TRBJ1-3, with 8 bases fitting TRBD1. V gave up 5 bases and J gave up 2 bases; unmatched junction bases: 2. Germline V gene sequence: CDR1 SGHTA, CDR2 FQGNSA. The CDR3 extends over 14 amino acids. In DNA form, the CDR3 reads TGTGCCAGCAGCCGGACAGGGACTGGAAACACCATATATTTT. This codes for CASSRTGTGNTIYF.

V and J are TRBV7-9 and TRBJ2-5; D may be TRBD1 (6 bases). The CDR3 spans 13 residues. Deletions cut 4 bases from V and 2 bases from J, with 8 bases between. Germline V CDR1 and CDR2: SEHNR, FQNEAQ (reference sequence). DNA of the CDR3: TGTGCCAGCAGCTGGGACACTCAAGAGACCCAGTACTTC. Residues: CASSWDTQETQYF. The full variable domain, with the rest looked up from reference TRBV7-9 and TRBJ2-5, is DTGVSQNPRHKITKRGQNVTFRCDPISEHNRLYWYRQTLGQGPEFLTYFQNEAQLEKSRLLSDRFSAERPKGSFSTLEIQRTEQGDSAMYLCASSWDTQETQYFGPGTRLLVL.

The chain has TRBV28 and TRBJ1-6; 10 bases line up with TRBD1. Unmatched junction bases numbered 6, after V lost 6 bases and J lost 7 bases. This CDR3 comprises 15 residues. Germline CDR1 MDHEN, CDR2 SYDVKM. The CDR3 DNA reads TGTGCCAGCAGGCCCGGGACAGGGGTCAATTCACCCCTCCACTTT. It encodes CASRPGTGVNSPLHF.

CDR3 DNA sequence: TGTGCCAGCAGCCAATCGGACAGCCTGTGGGGCTACACCTTC. This codes for CASSQSDSLWGYTF. This chain uses TRBV3-1 (or the pseudogene TRBV3-2) with TRBJ1-2, with D possibly matching TRBD1 (6 bases). CDR1 and CDR2 from the germline V gene are LGHDT and YNNKEL (reference sequence). Trimming removed 2 bases at V and 8 bases at J, with 15 bases between. The CDR3 spans 14 residues.

The V call is TRBV11-3, the J call TRBJ2-1, with D maybe TRBD2 (6 bases). Germline V gives CDR1 SGHNT, CDR2 YENEEA. Trimming took off 0 bases at V and 7 bases at J, with 16 bases between the two ends. The CDR3 loop spans 16 amino acids. This CDR3 reads CASSLDRLATFNEQFF. CDR3 in DNA: TGTGCCAGCAGCTTAGATAGGCTAGCGACCTTTAATGAGCAGTTCTTC.

The chain uses TRBV19 and TRBJ2-7; 8 nucleotides agree with TRBD1. CDR3 size: 15 residues. Germline CDR1 LNHDA, CDR2 SQIVND (reference sequence). Unmatched junction bases numbered 7, after V lost 6 bases and J lost 0 bases. CDR3 bases: TGTGCCAGTAGCACCCGGACAGGGCACTCCTACGAGCAGTACTTC. This sequence encodes CASSTRTGHSYEQYF.

The rearrangement joins TRBV6-5 to TRBJ1-6; 9 bases fit TRBD1. With 6 bases clipped from V and 6 bases from J, the junction kept 6 bases outside the gene matches. Germline V gene lookup returns CDR1 MNHEY and CDR2 SVGAGI. This CDR3 has 15 residues. CDR3 in DNA: TGTGCCAGCAGACAGGGGGCGTTAGGTAATTCACCCCTCCACTTT. It specifies CASRQGALGNSPLHF.

This sequence joins TRBV27 and TRBJ2-1; unclear D gene. The CDR3 loop spans 17 amino acids. Germline CDR1 reads MNHEY; CDR2 reads SMNVEV (reference sequence). V lost 3 bases to trimming and J lost 5 bases, with 20 bases between them. The CDR3 DNA reads TGTGCCAGCAGTTTTGTAGTGACGGCGGATCGGAACAATGAGCAGTTCTTC. It is translated as CASSFVVTADRNNEQFF.

V usage is TRBV5-8 and J usage is TRBJ1-2; perhaps TRBD1 as D (6 bases). Germline V gene sequence: CDR1 SGHTS, CDR2 YDEGEE. The ends were cut back, 4 bases at V and 4 bases at J, with 11 bases in the middle. The length of the CDR3 is 13 residues. The CDR3: CASSGTGLYGYTF. The CDR3 DNA sequence: TGTGCCAGCAGCGGCACAGGGCTCTATGGCTACACCTTC.

This chain links TRBV19 with TRBJ1-5, with TRBD1 matching 8 bases. CDR1 is LNHDA, CDR2 SQIVND, per germline (reference sequence). This CDR3 region has 14 residues. V lost 5 bases to trimming and J lost 7 bases; unmatched junction nucleotides: 7. CDR3 amino acids: CASSYRGIGQPQHF. The CDR3 DNA reads as TGTGCCAGTAGTTACAGGGGGATCGGACAGCCCCAGCATTTT.

The V call is TRBV10-3, the J call TRBJ2-4, with 11 bases identical to TRBD1. V lost 5 bases to trimming and J lost 0 bases; unmatched junction nucleotides: 9. The CDR3 extends over 18 amino acids. Germline values: CDR1 ENHRY, CDR2 SYGVKD. CDR3 DNA: TGTGCCATCAGTAATCGGGACAGGGGGAACTTAGCCAAAAACATTCAGTACTTC. It encodes CAISNRDRGNLAKNIQYF.

DNA of the CDR3: TGTGCCAGCAGCTTAGCCAGCGGGAGGGCCGGGGATACGCAGTATTTT. Its translation is CASSLASGRAGDTQYF. The chain has TRBV7-2 and TRBJ2-3, with 10 bases that match TRBD2. This CDR3 contains 16 residues. CDR1 is SGHTA, CDR2 FQGNSA, per germline. J lost 6 bases, V lost 0 bases, and 6 bases had no gene match.

The V and J genes are TRBV28 and TRBJ1-4; 8 bases line up with TRBD1. V dropped 3 bases and J dropped 4; count of bases not matched to a gene: 4. This CDR3 has 15 amino acids. The germline CDR1 and CDR2 sequences are MDHEN and SYDVKM. This CDR3 is CASSFPGQGNEKLFF. The CDR3 DNA reads TGTGCCAGCAGTTTTCCCGGACAGGGTAATGAAAAACTGTTTTTT. The whole variable domain, remainder taken from reference TRBV28 and TRBJ1-4, is DVKVTQSSRYLVKRTGEKVFLECVQDMDHENMFWYRQDPGLGLRLIYFSYDVKMKEKGDIPEGYSVSREKKERFSLILESASTNQTSMYLCASSFPGQGNEKLFFGSGTQLSVL.

This chain links TRBV30 with TRBJ2-5, with D perhaps being TRBD1 or TRBD2 (7 bases each). The CDR3 has 16 amino acids. Germline CDR1 is GTSNPN and CDR2 is SVGIG (reference sequence). V lost 0 bases, J lost 5 bases, and 19 bases lay in between. CDR3 DNA sequence: TGTGCCTGGAGTGTTGTTGGGGGAGGGGGCAGGGAGACCCAGTACTTC. Translated: CAWSVVGGGGRETQYF.

The CDR3 nucleotides read TGTGCCAGCAGCTTGAGCGTCGAAGCTTTCTTT. The encoded protein is CASSLSVEAFF. The chain carries TRBV7-9 and TRBJ1-1; D is ambiguous. Per the germline V gene, CDR1 is SEHNR and CDR2 is FQNEAQ (reference sequence). The V and J ends lost 3 bases and 8 bases respectively, with 7 bases between them. This CDR3 is built from 11 residues.

The chain couples TRBV19 to TRBJ1-3, with D possibly matching TRBD1 (6 bases). This CDR3 comprises 16 residues. The germline V and J ends were trimmed by 3 bases and 0 bases, with 12 bases remaining between them. Germline assignment: CDR1 LNHDA and CDR2 SQIVND (reference sequence). The CDR3 DNA sequence: TGTGCCAGTAGTATTAAACAGGGCCTCTCTGGAAACACCATATATTTT. Translation: CASSIKQGLSGNTIYF.

The chain is built from TRBV19 and TRBJ2-4, with 10 positions matching TRBD1. V was clipped by 7 bases and J by 12 bases; unmatched bases: 3. The CDR3 runs to 11 residues. In germline, CDR1 is LNHDA, CDR2 SQIVND (reference sequence). The CDR3 here is CASTGDRGQYF. CDR3 bases: TGTGCCAGTACTGGGGACAGGGGTCAGTACTTC.

The chain is built from TRBV9 and TRBJ2-6, with D possibly TRBD1 on 6 matching bases. This CDR3 has 16 amino acids. Germline assignment: CDR1 SGDLS and CDR2 YYNGEE. Trimming stripped 3 bases from V and 1 base from J, with 11 bases between. The CDR3 DNA follows: TGTGCCAGCAGCGCCAAAGGGGGTTCTGGGGCCAACGTCCTGACTTTC. Translating it yields CASSAKGGSGANVLTF. The full variable domain, rest sourced from reference TRBV9 and TRBJ2-6, is DSGVTQTPKHLITATGQRVTLRCSPRSGDLSVYWYQQSLDQGLQFLIQYYNGEERAKGNILERFSAQQFPDLHSELNLSSLELGDSALYFCASSAKGGSGANVLTFGAGSRLTVL.

This clone was seen a handful of times. This chain joins TRBV6-5 and TRBJ2-1; D remains unclear. With 2 bases removed from V and 6 bases from J, the gap between germline ends came to 8 bases. The V gene's germline CDR1 is MNHEY and CDR2 SVGAGI. The CDR3 spans 13 residues. The chain's CDR3 is CASSYPGGNEQFF. The CDR3 nucleotides are TGTGCCAGCAGTTACCCCGGTGGCAATGAGCAGTTCTTC.

This chain connects TRBV28 to TRBJ2-1; TRBD1 might be the D (7 bases). V was shortened by 6 bases and J by 5 bases, with 17 bases between the two germline ends. The CDR3 sequence is 15 residues long. The germline V gene encodes CDR1 MDHEN and CDR2 SYDVKM. As DNA, the CDR3 is TGTGCCAGCAGCCCGGGCAGGGGGAGGAACAATGAGCAGTTCTTC. Encoded protein: CASSPGRGRNNEQFF.

With respect to this clone: The sample carries other DNA sequences with the same CDR3. The chain joins TRBV7-2 to TRBJ1-1, with 7 nucleotides matching TRBD1. Germline loops: CDR1 SGHTA, CDR2 FQGNSA. The CDR3 contains 15 residues. V trimming: 6 bases; J trimming: 5 bases; junction bases outside the gene matches: 12. DNA of the CDR3: TGTGCCAGCAGTCCCCGGACAGGCGGACGGACTGAAGCTTTCTTT. This translates into CASSPRTGGRTEAFF.

The chain has TRBV13 and TRBJ2-6; 7 nucleotides line up with TRBD2. This CDR3 is built from 16 residues. V shed 3 bases and J 4 bases; nucleotides not matched to a gene: 6. Germline values: CDR1 PRHDT, CDR2 FYEKMQ (reference sequence). The CDR3 loop reads CASSFGGGSGANVLTF. In DNA form, the CDR3 reads TGTGCCAGCAGCTTCGGCGGGGGATCCGGGGCCAACGTCCTGACTTTC.

The chain employs TRBV6-6 and TRBJ2-7; 7 bases match TRBD2. The germline V gene encodes CDR1 MNHNY and CDR2 SVGAGI (reference sequence). The CDR3 contains 13 residues. J lost 4 bases, V lost 2 bases, and 2 bases had no gene match. The CDR3, as DNA: TGTGCCAGCAGTTACGCTAGCGGTTACGAGCAGTACGTC. It codes for CASSYASGYEQYV.

The J gene is TRBJ1-3, the V gene TRBV9; D gene ambiguous. The CDR3 runs to 14 residues. V was clipped by 3 bases and J by 0 bases, with 7 bases between them. CDR1 and CDR2 from the germline V gene are SGDLS and YYNGEE. This chain's CDR3 is CASSGSRSGNTIYF. The CDR3 coding sequence is TGTGCCAGCAGCGGGTCTCGCTCTGGAAACACCATATATTTT. Full variable domain (remainder filled in from reference TRBV9 and TRBJ1-3): DSGVTQTPKHLITATGQRVTLRCSPRSGDLSVYWYQQSLDQGLQFLIQYYNGEERAKGNILERFSAQQFPDLHSELNLSSLELGDSALYFCASSGSRSGNTIYFGEGSWLTVV.

The chain joins TRBV11-2 to TRBJ2-1; 10 bases map to TRBD2. The CDR3 totals 14 residues. Germline assignment: CDR1 SGHAT and CDR2 FQNNGV. V dropped 6 bases and J dropped 7; count of bases not matched to a gene: 6. The DNA of the CDR3 is TGTGCCAGCAGTCTAAGCGGGAGGGGAAATGAGCAGTTCTTC. Its protein is CASSLSGRGNEQFF.

This clone was seen a few times. The chain has TRBV19 and TRBJ1-2; 8 nucleotides agree with TRBD1. In germline, CDR1 is LNHDA, CDR2 SQIVND (reference sequence). The CDR3 sequence is 17 residues long. V lost 6 bases, J lost 2 bases, and 14 bases stayed unmatched. The CDR3 DNA follows: TGTGCCAGTAGGGCTTGGGACAGGAGGTTATTGAACTATGGCTACACCTTC. Encoded protein: CASRAWDRRLLNYGYTF.